This entry features one T cell receptor beta chain sequence. Documented time point: newly diagnosed GD, antithyroid drugs for less than 3 months. The TCR library used RNA extracted from PBMCs. The data originate from a study of regulatory T cells in long-lasting Graves disease. Overall study context: Antithyroid drug use was under 3 months in newly diagnosed Graves' patients.

The germline V and J ends were trimmed by 5 bases and 6 bases, with 16 bases remaining between them. Germline CDR1 is SNHLY and CDR2 is FYNNEI. The CDR3 is 14 residues long. Relying on iRepertoire HTBI primers and Arm-PCR of CDR3 regions, the team built TCR beta libraries. In the original analysis: Detected in the samples were 55 to 65 TRBV and approximately 14 TRBJ segments. One entry per CDR3 protein, called by TCRdb with MiXCR from the multiplex PCR reads. None of the V and J calls come from the authors' own analysis; TCRdb made them. In the table there are 450,000 to 650,000 distinct CDR3 sequences, approximately 16% of which are singletons. This sample was shared with a second study, whose subject was T cells in Graves' hyperthyroidism and ophthalmopathy. That study adds: Diagnostic decisions used clinical symptoms, serum thyroxine and TRAb, thyroid ultrasound and orbital computed tomography. Blood held most thyroid clonotypes expanded above 0.001 frequency.

The chain couples TRBV2 to TRBJ1-2; possible D gene TRBD1, 6 bases. The sequencing used peripheral blood mononuclear cells (PBMCs), collected at new diagnosis, from a patient treated with antithyroid drugs. The clonotype originates from a woman in her forties or fifties with Graves disease. The DNA of the CDR3 is TGTGCCAGCAGTCTGCTTACAGGGTCCCATGGCTACACCTTC. Amino acids: CASSLLTGSHGYTF.